This TCR beta chain emerged from a study of blood T cell repertoires in COVID-19. At the level of the study: Acute and convalescent COVID-19 samples came from the United States, Italy and Spain. PBMCs, B-cell-depleted T cells, or T cells were the source of the cDNA or gDNA that made up the material.

The CDR3 consists of 17 residues. After removal of 0 bases from V and 1 base from J, the junction contained 6 bases not matched to a gene. CDR1 and CDR2 (germline): SGHNT, YYREEE (reference sequence). As originally analysed: Estimation of nucleated cell counts was performed using reference gene primer amplification. Profiling relied on immunoSEQ multiplex PCR, and the TCRdb table lists in-frame clones only, not all of them. V and J calls and clone size follow that table, whereas D and trimming were derived from the DNA. Of about 170,000 clones in the sample, around four fifths were seen once. This sequence joins TRBV5-4 and TRBJ2-7, with 11 positions matching TRBD2. This clonotype originated in a woman aged 65 to 85 who had recovered from COVID-19. Source material: peripheral blood. CDR3 protein: CASSLALTSGASYEQYF. CDR3 nucleotides: TGTGCCAGCAGCTTGGCCCTGACTAGCGGGGCATCCTACGAGCAGTACTTC.